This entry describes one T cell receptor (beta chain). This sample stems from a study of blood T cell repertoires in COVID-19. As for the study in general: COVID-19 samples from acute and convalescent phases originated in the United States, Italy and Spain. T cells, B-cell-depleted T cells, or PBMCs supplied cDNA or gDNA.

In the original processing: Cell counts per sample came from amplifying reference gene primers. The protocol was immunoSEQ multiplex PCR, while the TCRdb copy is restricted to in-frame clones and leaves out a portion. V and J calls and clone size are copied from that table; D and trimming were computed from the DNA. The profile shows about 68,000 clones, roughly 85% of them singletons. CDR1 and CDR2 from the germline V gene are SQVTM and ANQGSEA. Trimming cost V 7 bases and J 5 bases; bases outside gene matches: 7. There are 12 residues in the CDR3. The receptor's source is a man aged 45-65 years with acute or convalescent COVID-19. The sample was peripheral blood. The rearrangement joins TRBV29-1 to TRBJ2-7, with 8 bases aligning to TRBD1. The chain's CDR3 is CSAGTGEDEQYF. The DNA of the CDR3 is TGCAGCGCTGGGACAGGTGAGGACGAGCAGTACTTC.